This TCR beta chain was recovered during a study of blood T cell repertoires in COVID-19. The sample holds a few counts of this clone. Under the authors' procedure: Estimates of nucleated cell counts were drawn from the amplification of reference gene primers. The protocol was immunoSEQ multiplex PCR, while the TCRdb copy is restricted to in-frame clones and leaves out a portion. V, J and clone size are taken as reported in that table, and D and trimming were inferred from the DNA itself. The sample lists over 75,000 clones; around three quarters were seen once. Germline-derived CDR1 and CDR2 are SGHTA and FQGTGA. The germline V and J ends were trimmed by 2 bases and 2 bases, with 12 bases remaining between them. The CDR3 is 16 residues long.

The specimen was peripheral blood. J is TRBJ2-2 and V is TRBV7-3; D is possibly TRBD2 (6 bases). This receptor was identified in a man between 50 and 59 years old who had recovered from COVID-19. The CDR3 DNA follows: TGTGCCAGCAGCTTAGGACCGGGAGATAACACCGGGGAGCTGTTTTTT. It specifies CASSLGPGDNTGELFF.